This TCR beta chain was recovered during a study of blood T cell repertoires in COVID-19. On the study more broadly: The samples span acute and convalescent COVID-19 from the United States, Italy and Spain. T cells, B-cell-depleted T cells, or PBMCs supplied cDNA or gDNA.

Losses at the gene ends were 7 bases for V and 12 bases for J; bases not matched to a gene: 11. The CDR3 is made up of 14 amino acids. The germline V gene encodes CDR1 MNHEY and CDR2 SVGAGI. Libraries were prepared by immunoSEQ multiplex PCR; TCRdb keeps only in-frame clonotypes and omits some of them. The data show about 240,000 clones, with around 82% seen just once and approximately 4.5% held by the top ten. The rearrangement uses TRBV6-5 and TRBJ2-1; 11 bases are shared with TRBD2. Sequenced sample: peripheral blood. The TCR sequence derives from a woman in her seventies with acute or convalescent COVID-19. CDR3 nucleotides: TGTGCCAGCAAGGTTGATAGCGGGGGGGCCTGGCAGTTCTTC. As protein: CASKVDSGGAWQFF.